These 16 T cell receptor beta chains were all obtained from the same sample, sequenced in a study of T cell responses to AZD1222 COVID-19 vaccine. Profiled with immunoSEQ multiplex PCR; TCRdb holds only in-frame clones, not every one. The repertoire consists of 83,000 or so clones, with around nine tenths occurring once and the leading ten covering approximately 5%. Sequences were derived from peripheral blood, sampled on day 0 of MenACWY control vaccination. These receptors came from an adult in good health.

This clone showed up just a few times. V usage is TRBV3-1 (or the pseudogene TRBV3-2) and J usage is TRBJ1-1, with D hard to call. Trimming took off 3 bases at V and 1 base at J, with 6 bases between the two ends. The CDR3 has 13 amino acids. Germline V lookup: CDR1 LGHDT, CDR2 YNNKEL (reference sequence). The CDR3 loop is CASSQLRNTEAFF. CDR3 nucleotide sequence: TGTGCCAGCAGCCAGTTAAGGAACACTGAAGCTTTCTTT.

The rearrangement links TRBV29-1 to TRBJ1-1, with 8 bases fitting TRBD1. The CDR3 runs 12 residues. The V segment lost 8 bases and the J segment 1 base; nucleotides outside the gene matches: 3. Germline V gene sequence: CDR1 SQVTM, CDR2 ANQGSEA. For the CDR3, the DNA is TGCAGCCCGGGACAGGCGAACACTGAAGCTTTCTTT. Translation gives CSPGQANTEAFF.

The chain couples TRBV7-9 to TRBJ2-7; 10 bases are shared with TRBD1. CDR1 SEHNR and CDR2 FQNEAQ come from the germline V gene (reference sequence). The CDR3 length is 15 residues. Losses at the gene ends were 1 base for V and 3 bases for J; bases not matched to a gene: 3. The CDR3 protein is CASSLGRTGGYEQYF. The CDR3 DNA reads TGTGCCAGCAGCTTAGGACGGACAGGGGGCTACGAGCAGTACTTC. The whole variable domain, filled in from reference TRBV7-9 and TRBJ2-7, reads DTGVSQNPRHKITKRGQNVTFRCDPISEHNRLYWYRQTLGQGPEFLTYFQNEAQLEKSRLLSDRFSAERPKGSFSTLEIQRTEQGDSAMYLCASSLGRTGGYEQYFGPGTRLTVT.

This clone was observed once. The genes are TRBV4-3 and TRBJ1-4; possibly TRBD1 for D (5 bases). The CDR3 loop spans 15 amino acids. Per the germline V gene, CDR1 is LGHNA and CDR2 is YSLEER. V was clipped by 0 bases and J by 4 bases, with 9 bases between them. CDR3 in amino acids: CASSQDGASNEKLFF. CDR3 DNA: TGCGCCAGCAGCCAAGATGGGGCGAGTAATGAAAAACTGTTTTTT.

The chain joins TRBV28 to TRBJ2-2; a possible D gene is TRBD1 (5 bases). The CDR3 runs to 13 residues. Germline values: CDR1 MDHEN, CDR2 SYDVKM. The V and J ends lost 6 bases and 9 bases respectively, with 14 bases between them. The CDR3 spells CASRLSGFRELFF. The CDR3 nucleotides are TGTGCCAGCAGACTATCAGGGTTCCGGGAGCTGTTTTTT.

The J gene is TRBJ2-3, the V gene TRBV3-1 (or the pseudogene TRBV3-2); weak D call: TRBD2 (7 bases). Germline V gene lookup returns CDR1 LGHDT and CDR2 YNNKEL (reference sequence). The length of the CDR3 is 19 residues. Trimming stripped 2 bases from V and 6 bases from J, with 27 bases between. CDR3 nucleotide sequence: TGTGCCAGCAGCCAAAGTTCCCACCAACTAGCGAGAGGGGGTGATACGCAGTATTTT. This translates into CASSQSSHQLARGGDTQYF.

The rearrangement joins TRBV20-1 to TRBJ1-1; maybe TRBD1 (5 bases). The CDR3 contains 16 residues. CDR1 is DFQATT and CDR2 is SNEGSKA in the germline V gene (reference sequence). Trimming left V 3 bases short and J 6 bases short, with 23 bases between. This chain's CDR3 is CSASRSGQGGWSEAFF. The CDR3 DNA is TGCAGTGCTAGTAGGTCGGGGCAGGGAGGTTGGTCTGAAGCTTTCTTT.

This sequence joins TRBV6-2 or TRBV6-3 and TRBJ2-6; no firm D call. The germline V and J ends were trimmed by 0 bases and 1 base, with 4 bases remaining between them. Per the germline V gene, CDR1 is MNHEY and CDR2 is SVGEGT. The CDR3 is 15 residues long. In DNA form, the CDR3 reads TGTGCCAGCAGTTACTCTGGTTCTGGGGCCAACGTCCTGACTTTC. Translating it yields CASSYSGSGANVLTF.

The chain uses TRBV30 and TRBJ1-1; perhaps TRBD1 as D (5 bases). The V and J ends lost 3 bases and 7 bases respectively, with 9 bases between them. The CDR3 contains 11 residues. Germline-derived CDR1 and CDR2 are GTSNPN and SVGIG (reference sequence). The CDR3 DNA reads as TGTGCCTGGAGCGGGACGGTTGAAGCTTTCTTT. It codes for CAWSGTVEAFF.

CDR3 coding DNA: TGTGCCAGCAGCCAAGGGGACGGACGTATCTACGAGCAGTACTTC. Encoded protein: CASSQGDGRIYEQYF. The chain joins TRBV7-9 to TRBJ2-7, with D possibly called TRBD1 or TRBD2 (5 bases each). There are 15 residues in the CDR3. Trimming removed 5 bases at V and 3 bases at J, with 17 bases between. Germline CDR1 reads SEHNR; CDR2 reads FQNEAQ (reference sequence).

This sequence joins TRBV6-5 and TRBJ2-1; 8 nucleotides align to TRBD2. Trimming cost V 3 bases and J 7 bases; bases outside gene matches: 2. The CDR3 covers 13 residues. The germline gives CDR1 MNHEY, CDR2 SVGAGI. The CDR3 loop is CASSYRGGNEQFF. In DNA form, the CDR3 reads TGTGCCAGCAGTTATCGGGGGGGGAATGAGCAGTTCTTC.

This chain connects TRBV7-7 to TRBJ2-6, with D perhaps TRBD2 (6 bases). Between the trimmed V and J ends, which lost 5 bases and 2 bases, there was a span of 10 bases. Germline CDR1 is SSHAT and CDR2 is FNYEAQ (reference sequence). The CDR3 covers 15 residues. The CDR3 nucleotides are TGTGCCAGCAGCCACGGGAGCCCTGGGGCCAACGTCCTGACTTTC. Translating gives CASSHGSPGANVLTF.

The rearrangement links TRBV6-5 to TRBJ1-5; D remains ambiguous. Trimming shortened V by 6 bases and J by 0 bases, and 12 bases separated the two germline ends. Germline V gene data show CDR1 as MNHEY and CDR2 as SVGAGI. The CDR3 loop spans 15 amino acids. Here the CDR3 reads CASRPTQHSNQPQHF. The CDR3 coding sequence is TGTGCCAGCAGACCCACACAGCATAGCAATCAGCCCCAGCATTTT.

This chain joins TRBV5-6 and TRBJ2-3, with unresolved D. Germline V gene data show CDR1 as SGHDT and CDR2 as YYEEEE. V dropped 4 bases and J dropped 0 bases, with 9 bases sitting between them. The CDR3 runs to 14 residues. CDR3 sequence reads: CASSPPMSTDTQYF. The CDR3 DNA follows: TGTGCCAGCAGCCCCCCCATGAGCACAGATACGCAGTATTTT.

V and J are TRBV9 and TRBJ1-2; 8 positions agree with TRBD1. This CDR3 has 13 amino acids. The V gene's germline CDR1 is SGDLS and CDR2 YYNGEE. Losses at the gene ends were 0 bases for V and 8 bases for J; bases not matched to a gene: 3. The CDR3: CASSVATGGGYTF. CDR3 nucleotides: TGTGCCAGCAGCGTAGCCACAGGGGGGGGCTACACCTTC.

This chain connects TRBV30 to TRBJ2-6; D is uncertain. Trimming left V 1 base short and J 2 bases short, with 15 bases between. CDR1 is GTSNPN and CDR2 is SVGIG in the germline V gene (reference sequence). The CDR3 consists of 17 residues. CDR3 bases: TGTGCCTGGAGTGCGATGGGGATCAAGACTGGGGCCAACGTCCTGACTTTC. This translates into CAWSAMGIKTGANVLTF.